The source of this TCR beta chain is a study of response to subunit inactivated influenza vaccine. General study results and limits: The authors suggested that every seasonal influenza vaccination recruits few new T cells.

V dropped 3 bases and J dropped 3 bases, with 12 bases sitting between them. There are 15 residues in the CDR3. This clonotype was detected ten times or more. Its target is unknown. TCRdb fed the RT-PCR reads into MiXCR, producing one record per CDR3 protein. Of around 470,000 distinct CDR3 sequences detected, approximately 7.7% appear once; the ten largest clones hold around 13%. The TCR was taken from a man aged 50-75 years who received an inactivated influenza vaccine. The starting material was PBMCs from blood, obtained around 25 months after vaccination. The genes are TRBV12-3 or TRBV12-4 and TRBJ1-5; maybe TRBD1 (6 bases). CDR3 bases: TGTGCCAGCAGTTTGGGGAACAGGGTCAATCAGCCCCAGCATTTT. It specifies CASSLGNRVNQPQHF.